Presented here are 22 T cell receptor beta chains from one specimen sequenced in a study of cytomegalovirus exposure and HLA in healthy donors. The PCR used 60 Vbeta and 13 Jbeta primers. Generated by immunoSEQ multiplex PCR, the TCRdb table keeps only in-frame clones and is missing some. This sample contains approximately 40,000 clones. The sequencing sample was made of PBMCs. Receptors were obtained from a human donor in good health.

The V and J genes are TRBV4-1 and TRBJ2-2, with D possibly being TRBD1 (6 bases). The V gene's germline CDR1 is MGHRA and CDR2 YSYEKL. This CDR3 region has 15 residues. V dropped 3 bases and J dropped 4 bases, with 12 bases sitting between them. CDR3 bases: TGCGCCAGCAGCCATATCCAGGACAGCACCGGGGAGCTGTTTTTT. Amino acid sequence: CASSHIQDSTGELFF.

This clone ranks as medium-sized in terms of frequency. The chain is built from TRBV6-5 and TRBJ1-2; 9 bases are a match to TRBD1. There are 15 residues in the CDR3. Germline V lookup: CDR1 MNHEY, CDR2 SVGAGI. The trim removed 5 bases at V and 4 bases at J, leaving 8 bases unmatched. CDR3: CASSTRTGVAYGYTF. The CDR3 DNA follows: TGTGCCAGCAGTACTCGGACAGGGGTTGCCTATGGCTACACCTTC.

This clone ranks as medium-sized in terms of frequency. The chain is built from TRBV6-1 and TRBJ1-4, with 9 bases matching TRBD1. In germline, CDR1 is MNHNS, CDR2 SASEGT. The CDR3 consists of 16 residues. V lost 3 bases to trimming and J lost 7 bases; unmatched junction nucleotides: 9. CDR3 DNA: TGTGCCAGCAGTGAGGGCTCCGGGACAGGGTTTGAAAAACTGTTTTTT. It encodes CASSEGSGTGFEKLFF.

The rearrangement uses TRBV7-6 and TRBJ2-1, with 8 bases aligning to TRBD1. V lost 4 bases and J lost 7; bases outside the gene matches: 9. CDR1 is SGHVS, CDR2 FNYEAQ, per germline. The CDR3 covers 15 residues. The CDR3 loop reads CASSSSGQASNEQFF. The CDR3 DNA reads TGTGCCAGCAGCTCTTCGGGACAGGCGTCGAATGAGCAGTTCTTC.

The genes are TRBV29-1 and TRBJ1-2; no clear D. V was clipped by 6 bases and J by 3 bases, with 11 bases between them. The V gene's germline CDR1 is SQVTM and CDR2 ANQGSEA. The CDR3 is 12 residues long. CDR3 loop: CSVTEGDYGYTF. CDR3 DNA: TGCAGCGTCACGGAGGGAGACTATGGCTACACCTTC.

The DNA of the CDR3 is TGTGCCAGCGCAGAAAACGGACAGGGGAGCCATCAGCCCCAGCATTTT. It translates to CASAENGQGSHQPQHF. This sequence joins TRBV18 and TRBJ1-5, with 9 bases matching TRBD1. The CDR3 length is 16 residues. In germline, CDR1 is KGHSH, CDR2 LQKENI. The ends lost 8 bases at V and 5 bases at J; junction bases unmatched: 13.

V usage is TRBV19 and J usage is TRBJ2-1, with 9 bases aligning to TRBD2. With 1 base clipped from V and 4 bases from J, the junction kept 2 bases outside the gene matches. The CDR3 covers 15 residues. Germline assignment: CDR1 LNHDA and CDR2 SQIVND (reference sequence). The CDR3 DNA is TGTGCCAGTAGTATAGGACTAGCGGAGTACAATGAGCAGTTCTTC. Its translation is CASSIGLAEYNEQFF.

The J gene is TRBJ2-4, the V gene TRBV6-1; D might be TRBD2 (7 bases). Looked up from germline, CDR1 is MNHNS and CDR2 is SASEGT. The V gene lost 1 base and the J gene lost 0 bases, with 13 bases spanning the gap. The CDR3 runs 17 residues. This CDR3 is CASSEDWGGLAKNIQYF. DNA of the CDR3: TGTGCCAGCAGTGAAGATTGGGGGGGCTTAGCCAAAAACATTCAGTACTTC.

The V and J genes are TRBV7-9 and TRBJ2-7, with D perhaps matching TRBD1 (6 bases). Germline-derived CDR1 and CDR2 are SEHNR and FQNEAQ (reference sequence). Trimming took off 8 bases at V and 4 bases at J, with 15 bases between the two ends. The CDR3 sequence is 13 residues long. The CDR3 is CASGRTADYEQYF. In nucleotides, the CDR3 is TGTGCCAGCGGTAGGACAGCAGATTACGAGCAGTACTTC.

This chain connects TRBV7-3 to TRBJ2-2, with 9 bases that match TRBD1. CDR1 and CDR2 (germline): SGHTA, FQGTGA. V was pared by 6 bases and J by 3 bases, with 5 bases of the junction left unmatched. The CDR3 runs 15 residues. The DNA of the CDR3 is TGTGCCAGCAGTCCGACAGGGGGGGACACCGGGGAGCTGTTTTTT. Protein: CASSPTGGDTGELFF.

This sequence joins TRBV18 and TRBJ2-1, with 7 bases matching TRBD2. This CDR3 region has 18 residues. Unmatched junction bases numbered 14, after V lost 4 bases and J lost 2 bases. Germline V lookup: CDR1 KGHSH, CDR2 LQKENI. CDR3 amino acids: CASSQIQGLAAPYNEQFF. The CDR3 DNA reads TGTGCCAGCTCACAAATCCAGGGCCTAGCGGCTCCCTACAATGAGCAGTTCTTC.

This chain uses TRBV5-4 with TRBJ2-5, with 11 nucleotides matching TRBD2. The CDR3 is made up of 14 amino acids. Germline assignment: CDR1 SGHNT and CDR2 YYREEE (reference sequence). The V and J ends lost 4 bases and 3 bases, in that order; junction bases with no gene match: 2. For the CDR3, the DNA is TGTGCCAGCAGCCCGGGACTAGCGGAAGAGACCCAGTACTTC. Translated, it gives CASSPGLAEETQYF. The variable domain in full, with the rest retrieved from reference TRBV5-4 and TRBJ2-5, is ETGVTQSPTHLIKTRGQQVTLRCSSQSGHNTVSWYQQALGQGPQFIFQYYREEENGRGNFPPRFSGLQFPNYSSELNVNALELDDSALYLCASSPGLAEETQYFGPGTRLLVL.

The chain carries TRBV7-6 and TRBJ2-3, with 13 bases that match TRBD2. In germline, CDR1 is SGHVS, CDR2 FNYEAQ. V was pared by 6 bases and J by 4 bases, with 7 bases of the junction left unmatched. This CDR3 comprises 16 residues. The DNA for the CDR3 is TGTGCCAGCAGTTCTGGACTAGCGGGGGTAGCAGATACGCAGTATTTT. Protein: CASSSGLAGVADTQYF.

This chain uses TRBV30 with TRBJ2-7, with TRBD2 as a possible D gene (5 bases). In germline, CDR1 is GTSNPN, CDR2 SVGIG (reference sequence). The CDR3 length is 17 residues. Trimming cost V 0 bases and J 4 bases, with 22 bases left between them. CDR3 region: CAWSVGQEGYDLYEQYF. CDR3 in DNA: TGTGCCTGGAGTGTAGGTCAAGAGGGTTACGATCTTTACGAGCAGTACTTC.

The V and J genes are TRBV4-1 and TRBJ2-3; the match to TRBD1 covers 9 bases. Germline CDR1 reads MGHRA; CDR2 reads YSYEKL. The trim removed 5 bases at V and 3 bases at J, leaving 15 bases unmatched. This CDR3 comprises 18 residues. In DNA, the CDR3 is TGCGCCAGCAGCTCGGGACAGGGAGGGCCTAAGAAGACAGATACGCAGTATTTT. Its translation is CASSSGQGGPKKTDTQYF.

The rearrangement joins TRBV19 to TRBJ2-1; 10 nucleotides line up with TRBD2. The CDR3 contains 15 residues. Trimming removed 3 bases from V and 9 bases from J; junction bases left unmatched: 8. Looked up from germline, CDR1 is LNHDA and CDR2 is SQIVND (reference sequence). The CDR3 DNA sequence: TGTGCCAGTAGTATCCAGCGGGGGGGCCGGGGTGAGCAGTTCTTC. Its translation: CASSIQRGGRGEQFF. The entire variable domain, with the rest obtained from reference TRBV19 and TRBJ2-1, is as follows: DGGITQSPKYLFRKEGQNVTLSCEQNLNHDAMYWYRQDPGQGLRLIYYSQIVNDFQKGDIAEGYSVSREKKESFPLTVTSAQKNPTAFYLCASSIQRGGRGEQFFGPGTRLTVL.

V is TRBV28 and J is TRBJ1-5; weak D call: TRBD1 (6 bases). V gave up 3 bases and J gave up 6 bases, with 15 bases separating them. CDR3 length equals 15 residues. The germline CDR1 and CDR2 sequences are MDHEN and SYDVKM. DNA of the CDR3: TGTGCCAGCAGTTTTAATCTGGGGGCGGGTCAGCCCCAGCATTTT. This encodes CASSFNLGAGQPQHF.

The CDR3 DNA reads as TGTGCCATCAGTGAATACGAGGGCAACTATGGCTACACCTTC. It codes for CAISEYEGNYGYTF. The V call is TRBV10-3, the J call TRBJ1-2; D is ambiguous. CDR1 and CDR2 (germline): ENHRY, SYGVKD. The CDR3 runs to 14 residues. V shed 3 bases and J shed 2 bases, with 10 bases lying between them.

CDR3 DNA sequence: TGTGCCAGCACCCAAGGGTCCCAGGGGTTTCGGCCCCAGCATTTT. Amino acid sequence: CASTQGSQGFRPQHF. This chain joins TRBV28 and TRBJ1-5; maybe TRBD1 (6 bases). CDR3 size: 15 residues. Germline assignment: CDR1 MDHEN and CDR2 SYDVKM. The V and J ends lost 7 bases and 9 bases respectively, with 22 bases between them.

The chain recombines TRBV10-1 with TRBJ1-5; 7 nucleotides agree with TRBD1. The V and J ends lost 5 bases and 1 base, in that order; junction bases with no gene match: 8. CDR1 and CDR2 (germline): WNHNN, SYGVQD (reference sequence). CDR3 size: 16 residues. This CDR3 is CASSSARGLSNQPQHF. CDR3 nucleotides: TGCGCCAGCAGTTCAGCAAGGGGGCTAAGCAATCAGCCCCAGCATTTT.

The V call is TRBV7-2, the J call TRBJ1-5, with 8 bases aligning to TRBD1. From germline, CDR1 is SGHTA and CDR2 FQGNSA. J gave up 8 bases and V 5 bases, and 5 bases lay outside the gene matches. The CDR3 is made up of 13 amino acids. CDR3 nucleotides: TGTGCCAGCAGCGGGGACAGGTTTGAGCCCCAGCATTTT. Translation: CASSGDRFEPQHF.

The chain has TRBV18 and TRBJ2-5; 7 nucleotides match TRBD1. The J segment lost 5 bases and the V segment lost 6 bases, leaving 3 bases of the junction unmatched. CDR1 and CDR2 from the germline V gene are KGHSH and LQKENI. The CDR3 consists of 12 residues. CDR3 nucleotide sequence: TGTGCCAGCTCGACAGGGTCGGAGACCCAGTACTTC. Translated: CASSTGSETQYF. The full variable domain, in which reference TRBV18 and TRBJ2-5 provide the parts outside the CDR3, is NAGVMQNPRHLVRRRGQEARLRCSPMKGHSHVYWYRQLPEEGLKFMVYLQKENIIDESGMPKERFSAEFPKEGPSILRIQQVVRGDSAAYFCASSTGSETQYFGPGTRLLVL.